A single sample gave rise to the 12 T cell receptor beta chains below, sequenced in a study of shared clonotypes between healthy human individuals. Produced via immunoSEQ multiplex PCR; TCRdb's table is partial and in-frame only. Here the sample spans a few hundred thousand clones, 95% to 98% being singletons. The source material was naive CD4+ T cells sorted from blood. Subset described: CD45RA+ positively selected. These receptors originate from a woman in her twenties or thirties in good health.

V and J are TRBV6-6 and TRBJ1-2, with D unresolved. Germline V CDR1 and CDR2: MNHNY, SVGAGI (reference sequence). Trimming stripped 8 bases from V and 1 base from J, with 5 bases between. The CDR3 length is 11 residues. This chain's CDR3 is CASRNNYGYTF. The CDR3, as DNA: TGTGCCAGCCGCAATAACTATGGCTACACCTTC.

V is TRBV5-6 and J is TRBJ1-1; tentatively, D is TRBD1 (6 bases). V was cut by 4 bases and J by 0 bases, with 13 bases left in between. CDR1 SGHDT and CDR2 YYEEEE come from the germline V gene. CDR3 length: 15 amino acids. In DNA form, the CDR3 reads TGTGCCAGCAGCACGGACAGCTGGATGAACACTGAAGCTTTCTTT. Translation gives CASSTDSWMNTEAFF.

The chain joins TRBV2 to TRBJ2-1, with TRBD2 as a possible D gene (6 bases). Germline CDR1 and CDR2: SNHLY and FYNNEI. The CDR3 contains 11 residues. Trimming shortened V by 3 bases and J by 15 bases, and 12 bases separated the two germline ends. DNA for the CDR3: TGTGCCAGCAGTGAGATGCGGGAAGGGTTCTTC. Protein: CASSEMREGFF.

In nucleotides, the CDR3 is TGCGCCAGCAGCCTGGGTGTAGGCAACACTGAAGCTTTCTTT. This encodes CASSLGVGNTEAFF. The chain recombines TRBV5-1 with TRBJ1-1; D not certain. The CDR3 is 14 amino acids. CDR1 SGHRS and CDR2 YFSETQ come from the germline V gene. The V end lost 4 bases, the J end lost 2 bases, and 12 bases lay between the germline ends.

The chain links TRBV7-9 to TRBJ2-2, with D possibly being TRBD2 (6 bases). CDR3 length: 16 amino acids. Trimming stripped 6 bases from V and 3 bases from J, with 17 bases between. Germline values: CDR1 SEHNR, CDR2 FQNEAQ (reference sequence). The CDR3 here is CASSPGAGSYTGELFF. The CDR3 nucleotides read TGTGCCAGCAGTCCCGGAGCGGGTTCTTACACCGGGGAGCTGTTTTTT.

The genes are TRBV29-1 and TRBJ1-1, with D unclear. From germline, CDR1 is SQVTM and CDR2 ANQGSEA. The CDR3 has 18 amino acids. Trimming cost V 0 bases and J 4 bases, with 24 bases left between them. CDR3 DNA: TGCAGCGTTGAAGACCGGTCCGGGCCCCGGGTGAGTGGCACTGAAGCTTTCTTT. Protein: CSVEDRSGPRVSGTEAFF.

The chain recombines TRBV7-8 with TRBJ1-5, with D possibly being TRBD1 (6 bases). This CDR3 spans 13 amino acids. V was clipped by 5 bases and J by 10 bases, with 15 bases between them. Looked up from germline, CDR1 is SGHVS and CDR2 is FQNEAQ. The DNA of the CDR3 is TGTGCCAGCAGCGGCCGGGACATCGACCCCCAGCATTTT. Translating gives CASSGRDIDPQHF. The complete variable domain, with remaining parts taken from reference TRBV7-8 and TRBJ1-5, reads GAGVSQSPRYKVAKRGQDVALRCDPISGHVSLFWYQQALGQGPEFLTYFQNEAQLDKSGLPSDRFFAERPEGSVSTLKIQRTQQEDSAVYLCASSGRDIDPQHFGDGTRLSIL.

This clone was counted a single time. The chain combines TRBV9 with TRBJ2-5, with 8 bases aligning to TRBD2. The CDR3 extends over 16 amino acids. V dropped 0 bases and J dropped 1; count of bases not matched to a gene: 5. Germline V gene data show CDR1 as SGDLS and CDR2 as YYNGEE. CDR3 sequence (DNA): TGTGCCAGCAGCGTAGGTGGAGCGGGAGCCCAAGAGACCCAGTACTTC. This gives the protein CASSVGGAGAQETQYF.

This clone was observed once. The chain employs TRBV28 and TRBJ2-7; a weak D match, TRBD2 (5 bases). Trimming left V 6 bases short and J 5 bases short, with 17 bases between. The length of the CDR3 is 14 residues. The V gene's germline CDR1 is MDHEN and CDR2 SYDVKM. The CDR3 region is CASRLSGSADEQYF. The CDR3 DNA sequence: TGTGCCAGCAGATTAAGCGGATCGGCCGACGAGCAGTACTTC.

V is TRBV28 and J is TRBJ1-3; perhaps TRBD1 as D (5 bases). This CDR3 is built from 14 residues. CDR1 and CDR2 (germline): MDHEN, SYDVKM. V was shortened by 6 bases and J by 2 bases, with 11 bases between the two germline ends. DNA for the CDR3: TGTGCCAGCAGACCCGGACACCCTGGAAACACCATATATTTT. It translates to CASRPGHPGNTIYF. The full variable domain, in which reference TRBV28 and TRBJ1-3 provide the parts outside the CDR3, is DVKVTQSSRYLVKRTGEKVFLECVQDMDHENMFWYRQDPGLGLRLIYFSYDVKMKEKGDIPEGYSVSREKKERFSLILESASTNQTSMYLCASRPGHPGNTIYFGEGSWLTVV.

The genes are TRBV5-1 and TRBJ1-5; TRBD1 agrees at 9 bases. The CDR3 consists of 15 residues. The V gene's germline CDR1 is SGHRS and CDR2 YFSETQ. V lost 3 bases, J lost 3 bases, and 4 bases stayed unmatched. The CDR3 coding sequence is TGCGCCAGCAGCTGGGGGACAGGGAACAATCAGCCCCAGCATTTT. Translated, it gives CASSWGTGNNQPQHF.

This rearrangement joins TRBV19 to TRBJ2-2; 7 bases map to TRBD1. CDR1 LNHDA and CDR2 SQIVND come from the germline V gene (reference sequence). The V gene end was trimmed by 7 bases and the J gene end by 1 base; junction bases not matched to a gene: 3. This CDR3 contains 14 residues. The CDR3 DNA reads TGTGCCAGTACCCGGGACAGGAACACCGGGGAGCTGTTTTTT. This gives the protein CASTRDRNTGELFF.